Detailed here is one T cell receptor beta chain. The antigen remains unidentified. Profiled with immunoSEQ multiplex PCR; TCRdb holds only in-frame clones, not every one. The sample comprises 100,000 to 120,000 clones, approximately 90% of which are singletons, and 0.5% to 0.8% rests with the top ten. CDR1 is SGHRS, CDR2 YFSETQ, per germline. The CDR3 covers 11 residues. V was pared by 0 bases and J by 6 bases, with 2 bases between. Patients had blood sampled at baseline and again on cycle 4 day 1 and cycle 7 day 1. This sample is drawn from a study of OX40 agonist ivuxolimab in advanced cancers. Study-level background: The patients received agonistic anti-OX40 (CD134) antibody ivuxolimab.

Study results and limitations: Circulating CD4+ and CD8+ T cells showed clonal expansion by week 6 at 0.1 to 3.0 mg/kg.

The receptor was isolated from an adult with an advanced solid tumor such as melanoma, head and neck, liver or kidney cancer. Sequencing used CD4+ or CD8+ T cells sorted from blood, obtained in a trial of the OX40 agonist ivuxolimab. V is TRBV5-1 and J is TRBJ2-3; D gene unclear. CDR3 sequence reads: CASSLEDTQYF. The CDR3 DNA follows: TGCGCCAGCAGCTTGGAGGATACGCAGTATTTT.